These 9 T cell receptor beta chains were all obtained from the same sample, sequenced in a study of shared clonotypes between healthy human individuals. Clones were sequenced by immunoSEQ multiplex PCR, and TCRdb holds only the in-frame ones, with some missing. The sample contains about half a million clones, about 85% of which appear only once. Sequenced material: PBMCs. All receptors come from a woman between 35 and 50 years old in good health. Some clones in this sample may be carry-over from other donors' samples.

The chain combines TRBV7-9 with TRBJ1-2, with 11 bases fitting TRBD1. CDR1 and CDR2 from the germline V gene are SEHNR and FQNEAQ (reference sequence). CDR3 length equals 17 residues. The V gene end was trimmed by 5 bases and the J gene end by 0 bases; junction bases not matched to a gene: 8. The CDR3 loop is CASSRPGTGGANYGYTF. CDR3 DNA sequence: TGTGCCAGCAGCCGTCCCGGGACAGGGGGAGCTAACTATGGCTACACCTTC.

The genes are TRBV5-1 and TRBJ1-2, with D possibly being TRBD1 (6 bases). The CDR3 runs 13 residues. The V end was cut by 3 bases, the J end by 4 bases, with 10 bases between. Germline lookup yields CDR1 SGHRS and CDR2 YFSETQ. The CDR3 nucleotides are TGCGCCAGCAGCTCGGGGGCCAGCTATGGCTACACCTTC. Residues: CASSSGASYGYTF.

The J gene is TRBJ1-4, the V gene TRBV15; TRBD1 matches 8 bases. CDR1 and CDR2 from the germline V gene are LNHNV and YYDKDF (reference sequence). This CDR3 has 15 residues. The junction had 6 bases not matched to a gene; V was cut back by 1 base and J by 8 bases. The CDR3, as DNA: TGTGCCACCAGCAGAGTCGGGACAGGTGGCGAAAAACTGTTTTTT. As protein: CATSRVGTGGEKLFF.

In its sample, this clone was seen many times. The gene calls are TRBV29-1 and TRBJ1-5, with unresolved D. Germline-derived CDR1 and CDR2 are SQVTM and ANQGSEA. The CDR3 is made up of 15 amino acids. The V gene lost 7 bases and the J gene lost 4 bases, with 20 bases spanning the gap. CDR3 amino acids: CSASDGFLGNQPQHF. The CDR3 DNA is TGCAGCGCGTCCGACGGGTTTTTAGGGAATCAGCCCCAGCATTTT.

V usage is TRBV29-1 and J usage is TRBJ2-7; TRBD2 matches at 12 bases. Per the germline V gene, CDR1 is SQVTM and CDR2 is ANQGSEA. The CDR3 runs to 14 residues. With 6 bases clipped from V and 2 bases from J, the junction kept 5 bases outside the gene matches. This chain's CDR3 is CSVGTSGPPYEQYF. The CDR3 nucleotides read TGCAGCGTCGGGACTAGCGGGCCCCCCTACGAGCAGTACTTC.

The chain employs TRBV6-1 and TRBJ1-5, with a possible D match to TRBD1 (5 bases). The CDR3 loop spans 15 amino acids. Trimming pared 3 bases from V and 2 bases from J, leaving 11 bases between. Per the germline V gene, CDR1 is MNHNS and CDR2 is SASEGT. The DNA of the CDR3 is TGTGCCAGCAGTGAGATGTGGGGGGGCAATCAGCCCCAGCATTTT. Translation gives CASSEMWGGNQPQHF.

The genes are TRBV10-3 and TRBJ2-2; 8 bases are a match to TRBD1. The junction had 7 bases not matched to a gene; V was cut back by 4 bases and J by 6 bases. The germline CDR1 and CDR2 sequences are ENHRY and SYGVKD. This CDR3 has 15 amino acids. The CDR3: CAISVGQDVSGELFF. The CDR3 region has the DNA TGTGCCATCAGTGTGGGACAGGACGTATCCGGGGAGCTGTTTTTT.

Remarks on this clone: A far more abundant clone sits one base away, making this likely a read error. The CDR3 coding sequence is TGTGCCTGGACCCGGGACATCAATCAGCCCCAGCATTTT. As protein: CAWTRDINQPQHF. This chain uses TRBV30 with TRBJ1-5; possibly TRBD1 for D (6 bases). CDR3 length equals 13 residues. Trimming left V 4 bases short and J 3 bases short, with 10 bases between. Germline lookup yields CDR1 GTSNPN and CDR2 SVGIG (reference sequence).

In its sample, this clone was seen once. The chain has TRBV2 and TRBJ1-4; 8 bases align to TRBD1. Germline CDR1 SNHLY, CDR2 FYNNEI. The CDR3 has 14 amino acids. The V and J ends lost 5 bases and 5 bases, in that order; junction bases with no gene match: 4. The CDR3 spells CASSPTGGNEKLFF. CDR3 nucleotide sequence: TGTGCCAGCAGTCCAACAGGGGGAAATGAAAAACTGTTTTTT. Variable domain in full (rest from reference TRBV2 and TRBJ1-4): EPEVTQTPSHQVTQMGQEVILRCVPISNHLYFYWYRQILGQKVEFLVSFYNNEISEKSEIFDDQFSVERPDGSNFTLKIRSTKLEDSAMYFCASSPTGGNEKLFFGSGTQLSVL.